A selection of T cell receptor beta chains follows, all from one sample in a study of cytomegalovirus exposure and HLA in healthy donors. Generated by immunoSEQ multiplex PCR, the TCRdb table keeps only in-frame clones and is missing some. The table lists roughly 130,000 clones, about 73% of them singletons. Source material: PBMCs. The receptors stem from a woman in her fifties or sixties in good health and CMV-seropositive. CDR3s include the opening cysteine and the closing phenylalanine or tryptophan. Each record gives: J gene, clone size, V gene, D gene, CDR3 DNA, CDR3 protein. A D gene is named only where the DNA matches it firmly. A clone size is listed for some rows: how often the clone was seen (once, few, many), or a class if it is expanded.

TRBJ2-3,-,TRBV6-5,TRBD1,TGTGCCAGCAGTAGGGACAGGGCGGCGGATACGCAGTATTTT,CASSRDRAADTQYF
TRBJ2-7,-,TRBV5-1,-,TGCGCCAGTCCGACCCCCAGGTTCTCCTACGAGCAGTACTTC,CASPTPRFSYEQYF
TRBJ1-1,few,TRBV6-1,-,TGTGCCAGCAGTATGTACAGGAACACTGAAGCTTTCTTT,CASSMYRNTEAFF
TRBJ2-7,-,TRBV2,TRBD2,TGTGCCAGCAGTAGGAGCGGGGGGGCCTATGAGCAGTACTTC,CASSRSGGAYEQYF
TRBJ1-1,-,TRBV11-3,-,TGTGCCAGCAGCTTATCGTCCAACACTGAAGCTTTCTTT,CASSLSSNTEAFF
TRBJ2-1,few,TRBV4-2,TRBD2,TGTGCCAGCAGCCATTTTAGGGCGGGGGTGGGAGAGGAGCAGTTCTTC,CASSHFRAGVGEEQFF
TRBJ1-6,-,TRBV6-1,TRBD1,TGTGCCAGCAGTGACACAACCGGGACAGGGCGATCACCCCTCCACTTT,CASSDTTGTGRSPLHF
TRBJ2-1,-,TRBV5-5,TRBD1,TGTGCCAGCAGCTTTTCCTCTCCGGGACAGGGGAACAATGAGCAGTTCTTC,CASSFSSPGQGNNEQFF
TRBJ2-7,-,TRBV30,TRBD1,TGTGCCTGGACCCCCGGACAGGGGGTTTACGAGCAGTACTTC,CAWTPGQGVYEQYF
TRBJ1-2,-,TRBV10-3,-,TGTGCCATCAGTGGCGGGGCAAGGGGCCGTTATGGCTACACCTTC,CAISGGARGRYGYTF
TRBJ2-3,-,TRBV9,TRBD2,TGTGCCAGCAGCGTGGCGGGGGGGGGCACAGATACGCAGTATTTT,CASSVAGGGTDTQYF
TRBJ1-2,once,TRBV5-5,-,TGTGCCAGCAGCACCCGGCAGGGAGGCAACTATGGCTACACCTTC,CASSTRQGGNYGYTF
TRBJ1-6,-,TRBV6-1,TRBD1,TGTGCCAGCACTGGGACAGGGGACTCCGGCTCACCCCTCCACTTT,CASTGTGDSGSPLHF
TRBJ1-2,-,TRBV6-6,-,TGTGCCAGCAGTGACAGCACATATGGCTACACCTTC,CASSDSTYGYTF
TRBJ2-2,-,TRBV5-4,-,TGTGCCAGCAGCTGGGGGCCGACTGGGGCCGGGGAGCTGTTTTTT,CASSWGPTGAGELFF
TRBJ1-2,-,TRBV12-5,-,TGTGCTAGTGGCCTCCTGACAGGTCTCAGCTATGGCTACACCTTC,CASGLLTGLSYGYTF
TRBJ1-2,once,TRBV7-2,TRBD1,TGTGCCAGCAGCTTAGGGCAGGGGGCGTTCTATGGCTACACCTTC,CASSLGQGAFYGYTF
TRBJ2-3,-,TRBV5-1,-,TGCGCCAGCAGCATCCCCCTAGAGGGGGGCACAGATACGCAGTATTTT,CASSIPLEGGTDTQYF
TRBJ1-3,-,TRBV5-4,TRBD1,TGTGCCAGCAGCTTCTCACAGGGGGCTGCAGGAAACACCATATATTTT,CASSFSQGAAGNTIYF
TRBJ2-3,-,TRBV9,TRBD2,TGTGCCAGCAGCCCGAGACTAGCGGGGGGGCCTCGCTTT,CASSPRLAGGPRF
TRBJ1-4,-,TRBV15,TRBD1,TGTGCCACCAGCAACAGGCCGGGACAGGGTGACGAAAAACTGTTTTTT,CATSNRPGQGDEKLFF
TRBJ2-6,few,TRBV5-1,TRBD1,TGCGCCAGCAGCTTGACAGGGGCTAATGGGGCCAACGTCCTGACTTTC,CASSLTGANGANVLTF
TRBJ2-5,-,TRBV2,TRBD2,TGTGCCAGCAAAGCGGGACTAGCAACTGAGACCCAGTACTTC,CASKAGLATETQYF
TRBJ2-3,once,TRBV6-5,-,TGTGCCAGCAGTTTTACTCAAATATCTCTCACAGATACGCAGTATTTT,CASSFTQISLTDTQYF
TRBJ1-2,-,TRBV4-1,TRBD1,TGCGCCAGCAGCCAATGGGACAGGACCAGAGGGGATGGCTACACCTTC,CASSQWDRTRGDGYTF
TRBJ1-3,once,TRBV10-1,-,TGCGCCAGCAGTGAGGGCGGCTCCGGCACCATATATTTT,CASSEGGSGTIYF
TRBJ2-3,-,TRBV5-6,TRBD1,TGTGCCAGCAGCGTGGGACAGACCACAGATACGCAGTATTTT,CASSVGQTTDTQYF
TRBJ2-3,once,TRBV11-3,TRBD2,TGTGCCAGCAGCCCCCGGGGGGGAGGTACGCAGTATTTT,CASSPRGGGTQYF
TRBJ2-2,-,TRBV25-1,TRBD1,TGTGCCAGCGGTGGGCCTACAGGGGGCCTCGGGGAGCTGTTTTTT,CASGGPTGGLGELFF
TRBJ1-1,-,TRBV5-1,-,TGCGCCAGCAGCTCGGGGTTCGGAAACATGAACACTGAAGCTTTCTTT,CASSSGFGNMNTEAFF
TRBJ1-5,-,TRBV6-5,TRBD1,TGTGCCAGCAGTGACAGGGGTGGGCAGCCCCAGCATTTT,CASSDRGGQPQHF
TRBJ2-3,many,TRBV10-3,TRBD2,TGTGCCATCAGCCTTAGCGGGGGGGCAGATACGCAGTATTTT,CAISLSGGADTQYF
TRBJ2-3,-,TRBV7-9,TRBD2,TGTCCCAGCAGCTTCGGACTAGCGTCCACAGATACGCAGTATTTT,CPSSFGLASTDTQYF
TRBJ2-7,-,TRBV5-4,TRBD1,TGTGCCAGCAGCTTGGAAGGGGGCGGATACGAGCAGTACTTC,CASSLEGGGYEQYF
TRBJ2-3,-,TRBV30,TRBD1,TGTGCCTGGACCGGGACAGGGAAAGTAGCAGATACGCAGTATTTT,CAWTGTGKVADTQYF
TRBJ2-5,-,TRBV7-7,-,TGTGCTAGCAGCCCTGGGAGACAAGAGACCCAGTACTTC,CASSPGRQETQYF
TRBJ2-2,-,TRBV5-4,TRBD2,TGTGCCAGCAGCTCAGGACTAGCGGGGGAGACCGGGGAGCTGTTTTTT,CASSSGLAGETGELFF
TRBJ2-1,-,TRBV7-6,TRBD2,TGTGCCAGCAGCTCGAGGAGCGGGGGGGCCTACAATGAGCAGTTCTTC,CASSSRSGGAYNEQFF
TRBJ2-1,-,TRBV7-9,-,TGTGCCAGCAGCTTAGACAGCCGGAATGAGCAGTTCTTC,CASSLDSRNEQFF
TRBJ2-6,-,TRBV27,TRBD2,TGTGCCAGCAGTTTACGGCGGGGGAGCTCTGGGGCCAACGTCCTGACTTTC,CASSLRRGSSGANVLTF
TRBJ2-7,-,TRBV12-2,-,TGTGCAAGTCGCTTAGAGTCAGTCTACGAGCAGTACTTC,CASRLESVYEQYF
TRBJ2-3,-,TRBV6-1,TRBD2,TGTGCCAGCAGTGAGGGACTAGCGGGAGATACGCAGTATTTT,CASSEGLAGDTQYF
TRBJ2-2,few,TRBV11-3,-,TGTGCCAGCAGCCTTAGCGGGAACACCGGGGAGCTGTTTTTT,CASSLSGNTGELFF
TRBJ1-2,once,TRBV19,TRBD1,TGTGCCAGTAGCACGCGACTTGGACAGGGGGGACTTGGCTACACCTTC,CASSTRLGQGGLGYTF
TRBJ2-3,-,TRBV4-3,TRBD2,TGCGCCAGCAGCCAAGCTCTAGCGGTAGACACAGATACGCAGTATTTT,CASSQALAVDTDTQYF
TRBJ1-1,-,TRBV10-2,-,TGCGCCAGCAGTGAGGGCGGCACTGAAGCTTTCTTT,CASSEGGTEAFF